These T cell receptor beta chains were read from a single sample in a study of blood T cell repertoires in COVID-19. The method was immunoSEQ multiplex PCR; TCRdb's version includes in-frame clones alone and lacks a portion of them. The sample holds roughly 79,000 clones, around 80% seen once. Material for sequencing was peripheral blood. The receptors come from a man in his sixties with active or convalescent COVID-19. CDR3s include the opening cysteine and the closing phenylalanine or tryptophan. The order of the fields is V gene, J gene, CDR3 protein.

TRBV5-1,TRBJ2-7,CASSEGPGTGGFEQYF
TRBV3-1/TRBV3-2,TRBJ2-3,CASSQVRSGTQYF
TRBV19,TRBJ1-6,CASRPPTGSSYNSPLHF
TRBV12-2,TRBJ1-1,CASRPRDRGKPEAFF
TRBV5-6,TRBJ2-3,CASSRTDTQYF
TRBV27,TRBJ2-3,CASSSLGQGSFDTQYF
TRBV4-3,TRBJ2-7,CASSQAATGPNEQYF
TRBV5-4,TRBJ1-2,CASSSTGAPFYGYTF
TRBV5-1,TRBJ1-1,CASSLFSGSMNTEAFF
TRBV7-2,TRBJ1-2,CASSLTGQPEANYGYTF
TRBV20-1,TRBJ2-3,CSASPGLAGIFTDTQYF
TRBV19,TRBJ2-2,CASAPRWGQGSTGELFF
TRBV6-2/TRBV6-3,TRBJ1-1,CASSYGRGSEAFF
TRBV18,TRBJ1-3,CASSPQPPSRGHGNTIYF
TRBV7-3,TRBJ2-2,CASSFRGLGTGELFF
TRBV5-8,TRBJ1-5,CASSYIRVGNQPQHF
TRBV4-1,TRBJ2-5,CASSQIGLALETQYF
TRBV12-3/TRBV12-4,TRBJ1-2,CASRDRVHGGYTF
TRBV12-3/TRBV12-4,TRBJ1-1,CASNLGQGDEAFF
TRBV18,TRBJ2-2,CASSPFSGREGTGELFF
TRBV29-1,TRBJ1-4,CSVATGTANEKLFF
TRBV9,TRBJ2-1,CASSVELSNEQFF
TRBV7-9,TRBJ1-6,CASSFFDFNSPLHF
TRBV3-1/TRBV3-2,TRBJ2-1,CASSQVAALQFF
TRBV9,TRBJ2-1,CASSGVGTVYNEQFF
TRBV5-4,TRBJ2-1,CASSLGQGKENEQFF
TRBV7-2,TRBJ2-2,CASSQREGRYTGELFF
TRBV2,TRBJ1-5,CASRSGQGNYQPQHF
TRBV10-3,TRBJ1-1,CAINRDRAYMNTEAFF
TRBV19,TRBJ1-5,CASSSSGGGNQPQHF
TRBV4-1,TRBJ1-5,CASSQGQASNQPQHF
TRBV7-9,TRBJ1-1,CASSPQGEGTEAFF
TRBV2,TRBJ2-3,CASSLLSGVLSTDTQYF
TRBV7-2,TRBJ2-2,CASSRGLAPGELFF